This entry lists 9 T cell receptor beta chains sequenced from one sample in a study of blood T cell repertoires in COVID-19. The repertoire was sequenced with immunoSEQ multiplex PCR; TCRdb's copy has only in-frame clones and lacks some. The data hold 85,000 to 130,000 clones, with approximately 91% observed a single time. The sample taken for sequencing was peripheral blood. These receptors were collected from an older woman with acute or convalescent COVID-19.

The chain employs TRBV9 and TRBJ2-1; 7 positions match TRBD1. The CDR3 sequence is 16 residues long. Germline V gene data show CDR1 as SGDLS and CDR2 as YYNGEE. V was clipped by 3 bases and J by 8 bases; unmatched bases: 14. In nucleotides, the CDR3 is TGTGCCAGCAGCGAGGGACAGAATCCCGGCGCGTATGAGCAGTTCTTC. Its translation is CASSEGQNPGAYEQFF.

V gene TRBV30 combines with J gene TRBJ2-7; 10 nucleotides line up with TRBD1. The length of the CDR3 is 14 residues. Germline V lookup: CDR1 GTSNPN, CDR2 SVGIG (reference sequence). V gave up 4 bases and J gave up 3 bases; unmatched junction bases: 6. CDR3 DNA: TGTGCCTGGACCTTCGGGACAGGGGACTACGAGCAGTACTTC. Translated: CAWTFGTGDYEQYF.

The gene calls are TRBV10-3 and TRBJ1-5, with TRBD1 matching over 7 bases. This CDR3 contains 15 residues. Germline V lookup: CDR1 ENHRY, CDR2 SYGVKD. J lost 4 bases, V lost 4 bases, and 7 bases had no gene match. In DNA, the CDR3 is TGTGCCATCAGTGCTAACCGGGACAGTAATCAGCCCCAGCATTTT. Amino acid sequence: CAISANRDSNQPQHF.

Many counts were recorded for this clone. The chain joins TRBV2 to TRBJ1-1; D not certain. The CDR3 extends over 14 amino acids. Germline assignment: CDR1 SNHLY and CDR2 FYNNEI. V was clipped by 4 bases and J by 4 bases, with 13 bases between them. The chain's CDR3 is CASSGYFLSTEAFF. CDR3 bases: TGTGCCAGCAGTGGATACTTTCTGAGCACTGAAGCTTTCTTT.

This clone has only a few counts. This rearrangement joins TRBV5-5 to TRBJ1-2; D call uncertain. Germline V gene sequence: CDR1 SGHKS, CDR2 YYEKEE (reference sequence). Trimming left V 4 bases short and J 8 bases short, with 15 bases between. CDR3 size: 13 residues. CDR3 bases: TGTGCCAGCAGCCTGGAGGAGGGTCGGGGCTACACCTTC. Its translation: CASSLEEGRGYTF.

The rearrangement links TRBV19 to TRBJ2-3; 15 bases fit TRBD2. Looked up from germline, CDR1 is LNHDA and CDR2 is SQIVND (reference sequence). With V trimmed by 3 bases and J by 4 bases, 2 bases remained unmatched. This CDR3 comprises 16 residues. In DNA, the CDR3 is TGTGCCAGTAGTATCGGACTAGCGGGAGGGTCAGATACGCAGTATTTT. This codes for CASSIGLAGGSDTQYF. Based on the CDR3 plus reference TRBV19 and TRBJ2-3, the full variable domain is DGGITQSPKYLFRKEGQNVTLSCEQNLNHDAMYWYRQDPGQGLRLIYYSQIVNDFQKGDIAEGYSVSREKKESFPLTVTSAQKNPTAFYLCASSIGLAGGSDTQYFGPGTRLTVL.

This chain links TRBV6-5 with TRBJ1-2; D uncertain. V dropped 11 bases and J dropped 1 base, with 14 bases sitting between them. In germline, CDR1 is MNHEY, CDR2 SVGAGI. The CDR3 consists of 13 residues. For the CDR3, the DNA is TGTGCCGGTCAGGAGGGCCTTAACTATGGCTACACCTTC. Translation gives CAGQEGLNYGYTF.

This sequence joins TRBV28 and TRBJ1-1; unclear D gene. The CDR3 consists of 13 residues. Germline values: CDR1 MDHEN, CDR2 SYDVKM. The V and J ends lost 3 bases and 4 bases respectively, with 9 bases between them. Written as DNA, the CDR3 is TGTGCCAGCAGTTTGCGGGTGTTCACTGAAGCTTTCTTT. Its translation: CASSLRVFTEAFF.

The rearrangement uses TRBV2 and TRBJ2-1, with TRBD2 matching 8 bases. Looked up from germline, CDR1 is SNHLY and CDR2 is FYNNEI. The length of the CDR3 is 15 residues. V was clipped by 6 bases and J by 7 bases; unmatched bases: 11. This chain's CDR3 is CASRDLPGLVNEQFF. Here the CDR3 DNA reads TGTGCCAGCAGAGACCTACCGGGACTAGTAAATGAGCAGTTCTTC.